This TCR beta chain was profiled in a study of blood T cell repertoires in COVID-19. Study information: Some COVID-19 samples were acute and others convalescent; all came from the United States, Italy and Spain. The cDNA or gDNA used as material had been derived from T cells, B-cell-depleted T cells, or PBMCs.

Per the authors' pipeline: Amplification of reference gene primers provided the estimated nucleated cell counts. Here immunoSEQ multiplex PCR was the method, and the copy in TCRdb shows in-frame clones only, minus some. From that table come the V and J calls and clone size; the DNA was used to work out D and trimming. This sample has 100,000 to 120,000 clones, with 88% found just once. CDR1 is LGHNA, CDR2 YNFKEQ, per germline. The J segment lost 10 bases and the V segment lost 3 bases, leaving 13 bases of the junction unmatched. The CDR3 has 16 amino acids. The sequencing input was peripheral blood. J is TRBJ2-5 and V is TRBV4-2; 11 bases agree with TRBD2. This clonotype was obtained from a woman aged 45-65 years with acute or convalescent COVID-19. CDR3 sequence: CASSQGTSGSMMVQYF. CDR3 in DNA: TGTGCCAGCAGCCAGGGGACTAGCGGCTCCATGATGGTCCAGTACTTC.